This T cell receptor (beta chain) was retrieved from a study of shared clonotypes between healthy human individuals. Background on the study: Each donor contributed plates that comprised three CD4 naive, three CD4 memory, two CD8 naive and one CD8 memory. Findings and caveats of the study: The study sampled only blood, and tissue repertoires likely differ.

In the source study's methods: Junction-only immunoSEQ sequences carried no quality scores, so filtering differed. Repertoires were generated with immunoSEQ multiplex PCR, while TCRdb's copy carries only in-frame clones and drops some. Clonal size and the V and J genes are those of that table, whereas D and trimming came from the DNA. The sample contains some 2,500,000 clones, over 85% of which appear only once. This clone was observed once. Its specificity is unknown. This TCR came from a man between 18 and 29 years old in good health. Some clones in this sample may be carry-over from other donors' samples. The sequenced material came from naive CD4+ T cells from PBMCs. Subset described: CD45RA+ positively selected.

The CDR3 DNA is TGTGCCAGCAGCCCAATGACAGGGATTAGCTCCTACAATGAGCAGTTCTTC. Encoded protein: CASSPMTGISSYNEQFF. V gene TRBV7-2 combines with J gene TRBJ2-1; 7 nucleotides line up with TRBD1. CDR1 and CDR2 (germline): SGHTA, FQGNSA. Germline trimming cut 5 bases from V and 0 bases from J; bases unmatched to any gene: 10. The CDR3 contains 17 residues.